This TCR beta chain derives from a study of control samples from healthy donors and cancer patients. Sequencing was performed with immunoSEQ multiplex PCR; in TCRdb, only in-frame clones are kept and a portion is missing. This table holds under 200,000 clones, 85% to 95% found once. The germline V gene encodes CDR1 LNHDA and CDR2 SQIVND (reference sequence). This CDR3 comprises 14 residues. Trimming took off 9 bases at V and 5 bases at J, with 17 bases between the two ends. V is TRBV19 and J is TRBJ1-5; D is possibly TRBD1 (6 bases). Input material: blood. The sequence came from a woman aged 40 to 49 in good health. CDR3 sequence (DNA): TGTGCCAGCCAATCGTTACAGGGTTATCAGCCCCAGCATTTT. This encodes CASQSLQGYQPQHF.